Reported below is one TCR beta chain. Its recognized antigen is unknown. No base quality values were provided; no much bigger clone lies one nucleotide off. This sample was included in a study of CD4 and CD8 cells across lung adenocarcinoma regions (dated by TCRdb to between 2018 and 2020). About the investigation overall: To look at intratumor heterogeneity in the T cell receptor repertoire, the study compared tumor centers against tumor margins.

From the cysteine up to the phenylalanine, the CDR3 has a length of 17 residues. Here the CDR3 DNA is all that survives: 51 bases in frame from base 1. Compared with germline, V lacks 11 bases and J lacks 2 bases; bases without a gene match: 18. Library preparation was by PCR. Sequenced using a HiSeq X Ten. TCRdb redid the processing of the public reads, applying fastp at Q25 and MiXCR, and retained in-frame beta chains. Entries are consolidated by CDR3 protein sequence, retaining the most common genes and DNA. This sample has approximately 25,000 distinct CDR3 sequences in its table, and 50% of those were observed once. Less than 50% of the sample belongs to the ten largest clones. Donors were patients with localized lung adenocarcinoma, a subtype of non-small cell lung cancer. The centers of localized lung adenocarcinomas were where the samples came from. For TCR repertoire analysis, CD8+ T cells taken from tumor tissue were profiled apart from CD4+ T cells.

The V and J genes are TRBV23-1 and TRBJ1-3; 7 of the junction bases match TRBD1. TRBV23-1 is an ORF, and what it does is uncertain. This TCR came from a male donor with lung adenocarcinoma. The CD4 and CD8 labels of this study may be unreliable. The sequenced material came from CD8+ T cells from the center of a lung tumor. The cell subset or site tag for this specimen amounts to: tumor center region. The CDR3 here reads CASFGRGLRSAGNTIYF. The nucleotides are TGCGCCTCCTTCGGCAGGGGGTTAAGGAGCGCTGGAAACACCATATATTTT.